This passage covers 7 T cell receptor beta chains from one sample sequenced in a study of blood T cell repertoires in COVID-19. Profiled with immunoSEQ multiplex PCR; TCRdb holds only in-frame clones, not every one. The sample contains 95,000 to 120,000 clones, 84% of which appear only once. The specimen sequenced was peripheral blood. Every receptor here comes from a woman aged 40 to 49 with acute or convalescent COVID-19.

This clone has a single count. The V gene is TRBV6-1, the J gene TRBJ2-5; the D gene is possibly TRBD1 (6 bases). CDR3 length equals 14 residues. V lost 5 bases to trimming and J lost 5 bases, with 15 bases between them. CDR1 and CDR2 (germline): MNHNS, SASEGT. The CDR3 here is CASSQRTGTETQYF. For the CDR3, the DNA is TGTGCCAGCAGTCAGAGAACAGGGACGGAGACCCAGTACTTC.

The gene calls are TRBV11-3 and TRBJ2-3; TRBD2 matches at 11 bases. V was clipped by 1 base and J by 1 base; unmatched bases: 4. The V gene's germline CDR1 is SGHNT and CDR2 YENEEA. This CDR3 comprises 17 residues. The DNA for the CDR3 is TGTGCCAGCAGCTTAGGGGAACTAGCGGGGGGCACAGATACGCAGTATTTT. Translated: CASSLGELAGGTDTQYF.

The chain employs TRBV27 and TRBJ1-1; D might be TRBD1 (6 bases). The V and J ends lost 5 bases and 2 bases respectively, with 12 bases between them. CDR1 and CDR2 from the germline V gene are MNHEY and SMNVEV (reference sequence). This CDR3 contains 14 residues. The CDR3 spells CASSRAGVNTEAFF. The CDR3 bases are TGTGCCAGCAGTAGAGCAGGGGTAAACACTGAAGCTTTCTTT.

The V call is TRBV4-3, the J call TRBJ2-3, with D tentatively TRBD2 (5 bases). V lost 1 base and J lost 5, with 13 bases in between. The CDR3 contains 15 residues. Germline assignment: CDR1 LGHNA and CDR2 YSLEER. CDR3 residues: CASSQVMREGDTQYF. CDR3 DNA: TGCGCCAGCAGCCAAGTCATGCGCGAGGGAGATACGCAGTATTTT.

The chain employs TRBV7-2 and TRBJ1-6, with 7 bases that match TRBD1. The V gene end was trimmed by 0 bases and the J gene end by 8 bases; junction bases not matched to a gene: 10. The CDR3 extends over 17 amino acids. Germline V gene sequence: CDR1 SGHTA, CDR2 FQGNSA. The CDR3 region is CASSLAFGQGVHSPLHF. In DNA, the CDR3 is TGTGCCAGCAGCTTAGCGTTTGGGCAGGGGGTTCATTCACCCCTCCACTTT.

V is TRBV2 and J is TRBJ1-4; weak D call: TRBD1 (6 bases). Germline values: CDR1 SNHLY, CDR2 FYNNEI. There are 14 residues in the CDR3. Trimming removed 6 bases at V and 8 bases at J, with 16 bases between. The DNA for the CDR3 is TGTGCCAGCAGCCCGGGACCGAGGGGGGAAAAACTGTTTTTT. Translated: CASSPGPRGEKLFF.

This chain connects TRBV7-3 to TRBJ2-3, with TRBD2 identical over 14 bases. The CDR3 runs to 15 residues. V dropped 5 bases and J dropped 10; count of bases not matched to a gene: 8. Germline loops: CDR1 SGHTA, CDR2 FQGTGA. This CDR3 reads CASSIFGTSGGAQYF. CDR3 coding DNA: TGTGCCAGCAGCATATTCGGGACTAGCGGGGGTGCGCAGTATTTT.